Sequencing of this TCR beta chain was carried out in a study of blood T cell repertoires in COVID-19. Overall study context: In each case, the material was cDNA or gDNA derived from T cells, B-cell-depleted T cells, or PBMCs.

The assay was immunoSEQ multiplex PCR, and TCRdb's table has in-frame clones only and misses some. The data hold some 150,000 clones, with approximately 85% observed a single time. Followed over time, Seattle patients had been enrolled while infection was active. Between the trimmed V and J ends, which lost 4 bases and 1 base, there was a span of 4 bases. Germline assignment: CDR1 GTSNPN and CDR2 SVGIG (reference sequence). The CDR3 extends over 11 amino acids. The chain is built from TRBV30 and TRBJ1-2; no firm D call. The material sequenced was peripheral blood. The source of this sequence is a woman in her fifties or sixties with COVID-19, enrolled during active disease. CDR3 sequence (DNA): TGTGCCTGGACGGTTAACTATGGCTACACCTTC. Protein product: CAWTVNYGYTF. Together with reference TRBV30 and TRBJ1-2, the CDR3 gives the full variable domain: SQTIHQWPATLVQPVGSPLSLECTVEGTSNPNLYWYRQAAGRGLQLLFYSVGIGQISSEVPQNLSASRPQDRQFILSSKKLLLSDSGFYLCAWTVNYGYTFGSGTRLTVV.